This TCR beta chain stems from a study of CD8 T cells in ankylosing spondylitis. Findings of the study overall: Ankylosing spondylitis blood appeared to be characterized by a TCR beta motif of about 8 highly homologous variants. The authors found the disease-linked clones to be CD8+ and relatively rare in peripheral blood.

TCRdb reanalysed the 5' RACE reads using MiXCR and keeps one entry per CDR3 protein. The top ten hold about 27% of the sample, which has around 160,000 distinct CDR3 sequences, roughly 11% seen once. This clonotype was seen a few times. Its antigen is currently unknown. The CDR3 runs to 15 residues. With V trimmed by 0 bases and J by 6 bases, 6 bases remained unmatched. Per germline, CDR1 LNHNV and CDR2 YYDKDF (reference sequence). The gene calls are TRBV15 and TRBJ2-3; 7 bases align to TRBD2. The source of this sequence is a male donor with ankylosing spondylitis or in good health (not recorded which). The sample was blood, either unsorted or a sorted T cell fraction (not recorded which). The CDR3 nucleotides are TGTGCCACCAGCAGAGAAACAGCGGGGATGGATACGCAGTATTTT. It specifies CATSRETAGMDTQYF.